The 27 T cell receptor beta chains below come from one sample, sequenced in a study of cytomegalovirus exposure and HLA in healthy donors. PCR used 60 Vbeta primers and 13 Jbeta primers. TCRdb's copy holds only in-frame clones and misses some; the assay was immunoSEQ multiplex PCR. The sample yields over 100,000 clones, approximately 74% seen once. Material: PBMCs. These TCRs come from a man between 35 and 55 years old in good health and CMV-seropositive.

This clone occurred once. The CDR3 reads CASSFRIGREGTDTQYF. DNA of the CDR3: TGTGCCAGCAGCTTTAGAATCGGACGGGAAGGCACAGATACGCAGTATTTT. V is TRBV7-2 and J is TRBJ2-3; D might be TRBD2 (5 bases). CDR3 length equals 17 residues. CDR1 and CDR2 from the germline V gene are SGHTA and FQGNSA. V gave up 3 bases and J gave up 1 base, with 17 bases separating them.

The V and J genes are TRBV27 and TRBJ2-2; the match to TRBD2 covers 7 bases. Germline lookup yields CDR1 MNHEY and CDR2 SMNVEV (reference sequence). V shed 2 bases, J shed 5 bases, and the junction held 14 bases outside the gene matches. The CDR3 is 18 residues long. The CDR3 nucleotides are TGTGCCAGCAGTTTAGGGCAGCTAGCGGACTGGGGGACCGGGGAGCTGTTTTTT. Protein sequence: CASSLGQLADWGTGELFF.

The rearrangement joins TRBV4-2 to TRBJ2-7; a weak D match, TRBD1 (5 bases). CDR1 LGHNA and CDR2 YNFKEQ come from the germline V gene. There are 15 residues in the CDR3. V lost 4 bases, J lost 0 bases, and 13 bases lay in between. For the CDR3, the DNA is TGTGCCAGCAGCCCTGTGGGGCGGAGCTCCTACGAGCAGTACTTC. It codes for CASSPVGRSSYEQYF.

This clone was seen a handful of times. The chain combines TRBV19 with TRBJ1-2; D perhaps matches TRBD1 (6 bases). Germline V gene data show CDR1 as LNHDA and CDR2 as SQIVND (reference sequence). The CDR3 length is 12 residues. Trimming left V 6 bases short and J 8 bases short, with 13 bases between. CDR3 DNA sequence: TGTGCCAGTAGCCTCCGGGGGGGCGGCTACACCTTC. Translating it yields CASSLRGGGYTF.

V gene TRBV18 combines with J gene TRBJ2-7; 8 positions match TRBD2. CDR3 size: 16 residues. The ends lost 3 bases at V and 5 bases at J; junction bases unmatched: 12. Germline V lookup: CDR1 KGHSH, CDR2 LQKENI. The CDR3 loop reads CASSPPGGGLGNEQYF. In DNA, the CDR3 is TGTGCCAGCTCACCGCCCGGGGGGGGCCTAGGGAACGAGCAGTACTTC.

The chain joins TRBV29-1 to TRBJ1-5; possible D gene TRBD1, 5 bases. V shed 4 bases and J shed 0 bases, with 7 bases lying between them. The CDR3 has 13 amino acids. Per the germline V gene, CDR1 is SQVTM and CDR2 is ANQGSEA. The CDR3 DNA sequence: TGCAGCGTTGCCAGGGATAGCAATCAGCCCCAGCATTTT. Translating it yields CSVARDSNQPQHF.

V and J are TRBV10-3 and TRBJ1-1; 7 bases line up with TRBD1. This CDR3 spans 14 amino acids. Germline V CDR1 and CDR2: ENHRY, SYGVKD. Trimming at V came to 5 bases and at J to 1 base, leaving 4 bases not matched to a gene. The CDR3 region has the DNA TGTGCCATCAGTCGACAGGGACCGAACACTGAAGCTTTCTTT. Translating gives CAISRQGPNTEAFF.

The V gene is TRBV7-6, the J gene TRBJ2-6; maybe TRBD1 (5 bases). V was shortened by 2 bases and J by 2 bases, with 7 bases between the two germline ends. CDR1 is SGHVS and CDR2 is FNYEAQ in the germline V gene. The CDR3 spans 15 residues. CDR3 nucleotides: TGTGCCAGCAGCTTATCAGGGACTGGGGCCAACGTCCTGACTTTC. Translated, it gives CASSLSGTGANVLTF.

The gene calls are TRBV7-8 and TRBJ1-5; D perhaps matches TRBD1 (6 bases). The CDR3 is 17 amino acids. CDR1 is SGHVS and CDR2 is FQNEAQ in the germline V gene. V was trimmed by 0 bases and J by 4 bases, leaving 16 bases between them. The chain's CDR3 is CASSLAVTRQANQPQHF. The CDR3 DNA sequence: TGTGCCAGCAGCTTAGCCGTAACGAGACAGGCAAATCAGCCCCAGCATTTT.

This clone was detected only a few times. The rearrangement uses TRBV9 and TRBJ2-2, with 8 bases lining up with TRBD1. The CDR3 extends over 15 amino acids. CDR1 is SGDLS and CDR2 is YYNGEE in the germline V gene. V trimming: 3 bases; J trimming: 6 bases; junction bases outside the gene matches: 7. CDR3 DNA: TGTGCCAGCAGCGAATCAGGGGGCGCCCCCGGGGAGCTGTTTTTT. As protein: CASSESGGAPGELFF.

The rearrangement joins TRBV10-3 to TRBJ2-5, with D unclear. Germline V gene lookup returns CDR1 ENHRY and CDR2 SYGVKD. Trimming pared 10 bases from V and 1 base from J, leaving 10 bases between. The CDR3 sequence is 12 residues long. The CDR3 spells CATRPGQETQYF. The CDR3 DNA reads TGTGCCACCCGCCCGGGCCAAGAGACCCAGTACTTC.

The chain uses TRBV19 and TRBJ2-3; D may be TRBD2 (5 bases). The CDR3 extends over 15 amino acids. Trimming took off 5 bases at V and 7 bases at J, with 19 bases between the two ends. Per germline, CDR1 LNHDA and CDR2 SQIVND (reference sequence). In DNA, the CDR3 is TGTGCCAGTAGTCCCCCGGGAATGCAGGCCTATACGCAGTATTTT. This gives the protein CASSPPGMQAYTQYF. Looking up the rest from reference TRBV19 and TRBJ2-3 gives the full variable domain: DGGITQSPKYLFRKEGQNVTLSCEQNLNHDAMYWYRQDPGQGLRLIYYSQIVNDFQKGDIAEGYSVSREKKESFPLTVTSAQKNPTAFYLCASSPPGMQAYTQYFGPGTRLTVL.

The chain links TRBV19 to TRBJ1-6, with TRBD1 matching 7 bases. The CDR3 is 14 amino acids. V was clipped by 6 bases and J by 8 bases; unmatched bases: 7. From germline, CDR1 is LNHDA and CDR2 SQIVND (reference sequence). CDR3 DNA: TGTGCCAGTAGATCAAGACAGGGAGATTCACCCCTCCACTTT. Amino acid sequence: CASRSRQGDSPLHF.

This clone turned up a few times. The rearrangement links TRBV5-1 to TRBJ1-3, with TRBD1 matching 9 bases. This CDR3 comprises 17 residues. Germline V gene sequence: CDR1 SGHRS, CDR2 YFSETQ. V was clipped by 1 base and J by 5 bases; unmatched bases: 10. The CDR3 region is CASSLSPGQGQRNTIYF. CDR3 DNA sequence: TGCGCCAGCAGCTTGTCTCCGGGACAGGGTCAGAGAAACACCATATATTTT.

This clone has more than one count but fewer than ten. V usage is TRBV4-1 and J usage is TRBJ2-7; 9 bases agree with TRBD1. V lost 0 bases, J lost 4 bases, and 19 bases stayed unmatched. CDR1 is MGHRA and CDR2 is YSYEKL in the germline V gene. The CDR3 contains 20 residues. This CDR3 is CASSQDWGTGPPPLVYEQYF. CDR3 nucleotides: TGCGCCAGCAGCCAAGATTGGGGGACAGGGCCTCCTCCTCTCGTATACGAGCAGTACTTC.

This chain links TRBV7-9 with TRBJ2-7; D perhaps matches TRBD1 (6 bases). Looked up from germline, CDR1 is SEHNR and CDR2 is FQNEAQ (reference sequence). Trimming pared 1 base from V and 5 bases from J, leaving 6 bases between. This CDR3 region has 12 residues. The CDR3 spells CASSLGQDEQYF. The CDR3 DNA follows: TGTGCCAGCAGCTTAGGACAGGACGAGCAGTACTTC.

The rearrangement links TRBV14 to TRBJ1-1, with D uncertain. There are 13 residues in the CDR3. The ends were cut back, 3 bases at V and 2 bases at J, with 7 bases in the middle. Germline lookup yields CDR1 SGHDN and CDR2 FVKESK. The CDR3 bases are TGTGCCAGCAGCCAGGGAGGCAACACTGAAGCTTTCTTT. Encoded protein: CASSQGGNTEAFF.

The rearrangement uses TRBV7-9 and TRBJ2-7; 7 nucleotides align to TRBD2. V shed 0 bases, J shed 0 bases, and the junction held 2 bases outside the gene matches. CDR1 and CDR2 (germline): SEHNR, FQNEAQ (reference sequence). The CDR3 runs to 15 residues. The CDR3 coding sequence is TGTGCCAGCAGCTTAGCCGGGACTACCTCCTACGAGCAGTACTTC. Translation gives CASSLAGTTSYEQYF. The full variable domain, its missing parts supplied by reference TRBV7-9 and TRBJ2-7, is DTGVSQNPRHKITKRGQNVTFRCDPISEHNRLYWYRQTLGQGPEFLTYFQNEAQLEKSRLLSDRFSAERPKGSFSTLEIQRTEQGDSAMYLCASSLAGTTSYEQYFGPGTRLTVT.

The chain is built from TRBV7-8 and TRBJ1-3, with TRBD1 matching 7 bases. Germline assignment: CDR1 SGHVS and CDR2 FQNEAQ. V dropped 5 bases and J dropped 3; count of bases not matched to a gene: 4. The CDR3 has 14 amino acids. The CDR3 DNA is TGTGCCAGCAGCCTCGGGACAGATGGAAACACCATATATTTT. Translated, it gives CASSLGTDGNTIYF.

V usage is TRBV6-6 and J usage is TRBJ1-5; unclear D gene. V was shortened by 10 bases and J by 7 bases, with 20 bases between the two germline ends. The CDR3 runs 14 residues. Germline-derived CDR1 and CDR2 are MNHNY and SVGAGI (reference sequence). The CDR3 sequence: CATSPYGSLQPQHF. The CDR3 bases are TGTGCCACATCGCCCTACGGTAGTCTACAGCCCCAGCATTTT.

This chain joins TRBV11-2 and TRBJ1-5, with 10 bases that match TRBD1. V lost 3 bases, J lost 7 bases, and 6 bases stayed unmatched. CDR3 size: 15 residues. CDR1 and CDR2 (germline): SGHAT, FQNNGV. The CDR3 is CASSFDRGQGQPQHF. For the CDR3, the DNA is TGTGCCAGCAGCTTTGACAGGGGGCAGGGGCAGCCCCAGCATTTT.

V is TRBV27 and J is TRBJ2-5; weak D call: TRBD1 (6 bases). The J call may be incorrect, as the DNA end agrees better with TRBJ2-7. Germline loops: CDR1 MNHEY, CDR2 SMNVEV (reference sequence). The CDR3 has 15 residues. The CDR3 loop is CASRPDRIVSYEQYF. The CDR3 nucleotides are TGTGCCAGCAGGCCCGACAGGATAGTCTCCTACGAGCAGTACTTC.

This chain uses TRBV19 with TRBJ2-3; 12 bases fit TRBD2. After removal of 5 bases from V and 9 bases from J, the junction contained 9 bases not matched to a gene. The length of the CDR3 is 15 residues. CDR1 and CDR2 (germline): LNHDA, SQIVND (reference sequence). The CDR3: CASSAASGGAGTQYF. The CDR3 nucleotides are TGTGCCAGTAGTGCGGCTAGCGGGGGGGCCGGGACGCAGTATTTT.

The chain combines TRBV2 with TRBJ1-4; perhaps TRBD1 as D (6 bases). The germline gives CDR1 SNHLY, CDR2 FYNNEI. With 0 bases removed from V and 6 bases from J, the gap between germline ends came to 14 bases. The CDR3 extends over 16 amino acids. The CDR3 here is CASSEATGRGDEKLFF. CDR3 DNA: TGTGCCAGCAGTGAAGCCACAGGGAGGGGAGATGAAAAACTGTTTTTT.

The rearrangement joins TRBV9 to TRBJ2-3; 11 bases align to TRBD2. CDR3 length equals 16 residues. Trimming removed 4 bases from V and 2 bases from J; junction bases left unmatched: 6. In germline, CDR1 is SGDLS, CDR2 YYNGEE. CDR3 sequence (DNA): TGTGCCAGCAGCTTAGGGACTAGCGGATACACAGATACGCAGTATTTT. Its translation: CASSLGTSGYTDTQYF.

The V and J genes are TRBV9 and TRBJ1-3; 8 nucleotides align to TRBD1. This CDR3 spans 15 amino acids. Looked up from germline, CDR1 is SGDLS and CDR2 is YYNGEE. With V trimmed by 4 bases and J by 4 bases, 7 bases remained unmatched. CDR3 DNA: TGTGCCAGCAGCTCCCAGGACAGGGTCGGAAACACCATATATTTT. Protein product: CASSSQDRVGNTIYF.

V is TRBV18 and J is TRBJ2-3; D possibly corresponds to TRBD1 (5 bases). V was clipped by 3 bases and J by 2 bases, with 12 bases between them. There are 15 residues in the CDR3. CDR1 and CDR2 (germline): KGHSH, LQKENI. CDR3 bases: TGTGCCAGCTCACCTGGACAAGGCGTCACAGATACGCAGTATTTT. This encodes CASSPGQGVTDTQYF. The whole variable domain, remainder taken from reference TRBV18 and TRBJ2-3, is NAGVMQNPRHLVRRRGQEARLRCSPMKGHSHVYWYRQLPEEGLKFMVYLQKENIIDESGMPKERFSAEFPKEGPSILRIQQVVRGDSAAYFCASSPGQGVTDTQYFGPGTRLTVL.